This TCR beta chain is from a study of blood T cell repertoires in COVID-19. In the study overall: There were acute and convalescent COVID-19 samples, and they came from the United States, Italy and Spain. PBMCs, B-cell-depleted T cells, or T cells provided the cDNA or gDNA that made up the material.

Original handling: Researchers report that nucleated cell counts were estimated from reference gene primer amplification. TCRdb's copy holds only in-frame clones and misses some; the assay was immunoSEQ multiplex PCR. The V and J calls and clone size come from that table; D and trimming were worked out from the DNA. The table lists 200,000 to 300,000 clones, around 86% of them singletons. Trimming cost V 1 base and J 0 bases; bases outside gene matches: 4. Germline-derived CDR1 and CDR2 are SGHAT and FQNNGV. The CDR3 loop spans 16 amino acids. The origin of this receptor is an older woman with active or convalescent COVID-19. Sequenced sample: peripheral blood. The gene calls are TRBV11-2 and TRBJ2-3; 7 bases line up with TRBD2. In nucleotides, the CDR3 is TGTGCCAGCAGCTTAGTAGGCGGGGGTAGCACAGATACGCAGTATTTT. Residues: CASSLVGGGSTDTQYF.